The sequence of this TCR beta chain was determined in a study of vaccination and CD4 T cells after COVID-19 (dated by TCRdb to between 2021 and 2024). A note on the overall study: Convalescent patients had a positive SARS-CoV-2 result on nasal swab PCR, and of these patients, several had mild disease and one had severe disease. The convalescent cohort included six males and four females, with two Hispanic individuals, seven Caucasians, two Asians and one multiracial person. Participants got two doses of the Pfizer-BioNTech BNT162b2 vaccine (n=8) or two doses of the Moderna mRNA-1273 vaccine (n=2). Post-COVID blood samples from convalescent patients were collected a median of approximately 100 days after diagnosis, with a range of roughly 30 to 161 days. Post-vaccine blood samples were taken a median of 72 days after the second vaccine dose, with a range of roughly 14 to 250 days. For stimulating the cultures, overlapping spike peptide pools were used, derived from SARS-CoV-2 as well as from the common cold coronaviruses HCoV-NL63, HCoV-OC43 and HCoV-229E. Control cultures received a CEFX viral epitope pool as the positive control, an HIV-1 Nef peptide pool as the negative control, or no peptide. The spike-specific CD4+ TCR repertoire was compared before and after mRNA vaccination in approximately 9 COVID-19 convalescent patients and 4 infection-naive healthy vaccine recipients. Summary of the overall study and its limitations: The median number of SARS-CoV-2-reactive clonotypes rose from about 19 after infection to some 37 after vaccination, but the change was not significant. Among the post-vaccine SARS-CoV-2-reactive clones in convalescent patients, a median around 86% showed up only after vaccination, which suggests vaccine-specific priming. Relatively few convalescent patients were included in the study, and early timepoints after natural infection were not analyzed. Of the vaccine-specific clones in convalescent patients, 304 of 307, or nearly all, reacted only to SARS-CoV-2 spike and did not cross-react with common cold coronaviruses.

Per the publication, the treatment or condition label means: roughly 10-day PBMC culture with coronavirus spike peptide pools or control peptides (ViraFEST assay). The ViraFEST assay was used in the study, in which antigen-specific T cells were expanded with peptide pools and expanded clonotypes were subsequently identified by TCR sequencing. The positive SARS-CoV-2 PCR tests of the convalescent patients were dated from March to December 2020, before the Alpha, Beta and Delta variants emerged in the United States. Each well held more than 1.5 million PBMCs cultured in IMDM containing about 5% human AB serum and approximately 10 IU/ml IL-2, with approximately 9.2 ug/ml peptide pools added. On days 3 and 7, half of the culture medium was replaced with fresh IL-2-containing medium. After 10 to 11 days of culture, CD4+ T cells were isolated by negative selection using the EasySep CD4+ T cell isolation kit. PBMCs were separated from whole blood using Ficoll-Paque Plus gradient centrifugation and then either used fresh or cryopreserved at -140C. In general, triplicate wells were set up for every culture condition.

Measured from the cysteine to the phenylalanine, the CDR3 is 14 residues long. The entry retains the CDR3 DNA only, 42 bases that are in frame from base 1. Trimming removed 5 bases from V and 0 bases from J, leaving 10 bases between the germline ends. CDR1 and CDR2, per the germline V gene, are SNHLY and FYNNEI. The library was prepared using PCR. TCR sequencing of DNA from cultured CD4+ T cells used the Oncomine TCR Beta short-read assay at the Johns Hopkins FTIC core. The QIAamp micro DNA kit was used to extract genomic DNA from the cultured CD4+ T cells. The Oncomine TCR Beta libraries from cultured CD4+ T cells were pooled using unique dual indexes and then sequenced on an Illumina iSeq 100. The study's processing was this. Non-productive sequences were removed, and CDR3s not starting with C, not ending with F or W, or shorter than 7 amino acids were discarded. Antigen-specific clonotypes were identified with the MANAFEST web application by comparing peptide-stimulated wells with reference and other culture wells. To be called positive, a clone needed an FDR below 0.05, an odds ratio above 5, and a productive frequency above 0.1% in at least two of three replicate wells. A clonotype counted as cross-reactive if it showed significant expansion both in the SARS-CoV-2 spike wells and in at least one common cold coronavirus spike condition. Using R version 3.6.1, CDR3 homology was evaluated through Levenshtein distances (stringdist) along with unrooted phylogenetic trees (ape). TCRdb reworked the public reads: Q25 trimming with fastp, MiXCR clone assembly, productive beta chains retained. Identical CDR3 proteins give one entry, which carries the most common genes and DNA. The V and J calls reflect TCRdb's pipeline rather than the authors' work. The table for this sample lists roughly 12,000 distinct CDR3 sequences; around half of them were counted only once. Roughly 10% of the sample comes from the top ten.

Details on this clonotype: It has no known antigen specificity. Per-base quality was not reported, and no clone a single base away is much larger than it.

The sample consisted of CD4+ T cells from blood, cultured in vitro. The TCR was taken from a human donor who had recovered from COVID-19. This chain joins TRBV2 to TRBJ1-2; TRBD1 is a possible D gene, resting on 5 matching bases. The nucleotide sequence reads TGTGCCAGCAGTCCACGACAGCCTAACTATGGCTACACCTTC. This gives the protein CASSPRQPNYGYTF.